Following are 32 T cell receptor beta chains from one sample sequenced in a study of molecular identifiers for immune sequencing clone quantification. In TCRdb, the PCR reads were re-called with MiXCR into one record per CDR3 protein. The table lists around 320,000 distinct CDR3 sequences, roughly 24% of them singletons. The sequenced sample consisted of naive CD8+ T cells from blood, with Jurkat cell RNA spiked in. Specified subset: FACS-sorted CD8+CD4-CCR7+CD45RA+ naive T cells. The receptors shown here come from a human donor in good health. Some libraries in this study had Jurkat cell RNA spiked in.

The rearrangement uses TRBV18 and TRBJ1-3; D unclear. The CDR3 covers 13 residues. Germline lookup yields CDR1 KGHSH and CDR2 LQKENI. Trimming pared 0 bases from V and 8 bases from J, leaving 8 bases between. CDR3 protein: CASSPPPGDTIYF. CDR3 nucleotides: TGTGCCAGCTCACCACCCCCCGGAGACACCATATATTTT.

This clonotype has just a few counts. This chain links TRBV4-3 with TRBJ2-1; D may be TRBD2 (6 bases). Trimming removed 4 bases from V and 7 bases from J, with 17 bases in between. The CDR3 totals 15 residues. CDR1 LGHNA and CDR2 YSLEER come from the germline V gene. CDR3 protein: CASSRLLASGNEQFF. CDR3 DNA sequence: TGCGCCAGCAGCCGGTTGCTAGCGTCGGGGAATGAGCAGTTCTTC.

This chain joins TRBV12-2 and TRBJ2-3; TRBD2, the table's D call, lacks a check against the DNA. TRBV12-2 is a pseudogene. The CDR3 is 17 amino acids. CDR3 in DNA: TGTGCAAGTCGCTTAGCCCCCCAGCGGGGGGCCACAGATACGCAGTATTTT. As protein: CASRLAPQRGATDTQYF.

This clonotype was detected a few times. The chain is built from TRBV28 and TRBJ1-5; D is perhaps TRBD1 (5 bases). Between the trimmed V and J ends, which lost 5 bases and 3 bases, there was a span of 14 bases. CDR1 is MDHEN, CDR2 SYDVKM, per germline. This CDR3 is built from 15 residues. The CDR3 DNA reads as TGTGCCAGCAGTATTAGGGGAGTCGACAATCAGCCCCAGCATTTT. Amino acids: CASSIRGVDNQPQHF.

V is TRBV20-1 and J is TRBJ2-1; 8 bases line up with TRBD2. This CDR3 is built from 14 residues. V shed 6 bases and J 6 bases; nucleotides not matched to a gene: 10. Germline V gene data show CDR1 as DFQATT and CDR2 as SNEGSKA (reference sequence). In nucleotides, the CDR3 is TGCAGTGCCCCACCCAGCGGGAGCATCAATGAGCAGTTCTTC. It yields the protein CSAPPSGSINEQFF.

This rearrangement joins TRBV14 to TRBJ2-7; weak D call: TRBD1 (5 bases). This CDR3 region has 14 residues. CDR1 and CDR2 from the germline V gene are SGHDN and FVKESK. Trimming cost V 1 base and J 3 bases, with 10 bases left between them. CDR3 sequence: CASSQGPTVYEQYF. The DNA for the CDR3 is TGTGCCAGCAGCCAAGGACCGACAGTCTACGAGCAGTACTTC.

This clonotype has a single count. Being one base from a much bigger clone, this may be a read error. In this CDR3 the conserved last residue, phenylalanine or tryptophan, is missing, so a read error is likely. The DNA for the CDR3 is TGTGCCAGCAGCCAGGGACTAGCGGGGGTCAATGAGCAGTTCATC. Protein product: CASSQGLAGVNEQFI. V is TRBV7-9 and J is TRBJ2-1; 14 bases map to TRBD2. The CDR3 length is 15 residues. The germline V gene has CDR1 SEHNR and CDR2 FQNEAQ (reference sequence). V gave up 5 bases and J gave up 6 bases; unmatched junction bases: 3.

A note on this clonotype: This may come from a read error, since a much larger clone is one base off. The chain uses TRBV28 and TRBJ2-7, with 8 positions matching TRBD2. Germline lookup yields CDR1 MDHEN and CDR2 SYDVKM. CDR3 size: 15 residues. CDR3 DNA: TGTGCCAGCAGTTTAACTAGCGGAGCCCCCTACGAGCCGTACTTC. Its translation is CASSLTSGAPYEPYF.

This clonotype appeared many times. V is TRBV29-1 and J is TRBJ2-2, with 7 bases lining up with TRBD2. Germline CDR1 reads SQVTM; CDR2 reads ANQGSEA. The CDR3 extends over 15 amino acids. Trimming cost V 6 bases and J 1 base; bases outside gene matches: 8. The CDR3 is CSVGGSSGNTGELFF. The CDR3 DNA is TGCAGCGTGGGAGGTTCTAGCGGGAACACCGGGGAGCTGTTTTTT.

In this sample, this clonotype turned up many times. The chain carries TRBV28 and TRBJ2-3; D not resolved. CDR3 length: 14 amino acids. The germline V and J ends were trimmed by 2 bases and 0 bases, with 6 bases remaining between them. The V gene's germline CDR1 is MDHEN and CDR2 SYDVKM. The CDR3 protein is CASSLDTSTDTQYF. Written as DNA, the CDR3 is TGTGCCAGCAGTTTAGACACTAGCACAGATACGCAGTATTTT. Full variable domain (outside the CDR3, taken from reference TRBV28 and TRBJ2-3): DVKVTQSSRYLVKRTGEKVFLECVQDMDHENMFWYRQDPGLGLRLIYFSYDVKMKEKGDIPEGYSVSREKKERFSLILESASTNQTSMYLCASSLDTSTDTQYFGPGTRLTVL.

In regard to this clonotype: A read error is possible here, since a much larger clone lies one base away. V usage is TRBV4-3 and J usage is TRBJ2-7; unclear D gene. CDR1 and CDR2 from the germline V gene are LGHNA and YSLEER. There are 15 residues in the CDR3. Trimming pared 1 base from V and 0 bases from J, leaving 10 bases between. The CDR3 is CASSQVASDSYEQYF. The CDR3, as DNA: TGCGCCAGCAGCCAAGTTGCCTCGGACTCCTACGAGCAGTACTTC.

This clonotype was detected many times. In DNA form, the CDR3 reads TGCGCCAGCAGCTCGACAGGGGTAAATGAAAAACTGTTTTTT. The encoded protein is CASSSTGVNEKLFF. The V call is TRBV5-1, the J call TRBJ1-4; 8 bases align to TRBD1. CDR3 length equals 14 residues. Trimming took 3 bases from V and 5 from J; bases not matched to a gene: 3. CDR1 is SGHRS and CDR2 is YFSETQ in the germline V gene.

At least ten counts were recorded for this clonotype. The DNA of the CDR3 is TGTGCCAGCAGTTACTTCGCGGGGCCCGAGCAGTACTTC. This codes for CASSYFAGPEQYF. The V call is TRBV6-5, the J call TRBJ2-7; the D gene is possibly TRBD2 (6 bases). The germline V and J ends were trimmed by 1 base and 6 bases, with 10 bases remaining between them. From germline, CDR1 is MNHEY and CDR2 SVGAGI. The CDR3 extends over 13 amino acids.

This clonotype was picked up a small number of times. The chain couples TRBV20-1 to TRBJ2-3; the D gene is possibly TRBD2 (6 bases). The V and J ends lost 6 bases and 0 bases respectively, with 13 bases between them. Germline values: CDR1 DFQATT, CDR2 SNEGSKA (reference sequence). This CDR3 is 14 amino acids long. The CDR3 region has the DNA TGCAGTGCCTGGGGGGAACCTAGCACAGATACGCAGTATTTT. Translating it yields CSAWGEPSTDTQYF.

As to this clonotype: A read error may explain this, as a much larger clone is one base away. The chain combines TRBV15 with TRBJ2-1; D not resolved. Germline lookup yields CDR1 LNHNV and CDR2 YYDKDF (reference sequence). This CDR3 has 15 residues. The V end was cut by 0 bases, the J end by 0 bases, with 6 bases between. The CDR3 coding sequence is TGTGCCACCAGCAGAGAAGTGAGCTCCTACAATGAGCAGTTCTTC. It codes for CATSREVSSYNEQFF.

J is TRBJ2-3 and V is TRBV20-1, with D possibly matching TRBD1 (5 bases). This CDR3 is 16 amino acids long. Germline values: CDR1 DFQATT, CDR2 SNEGSKA (reference sequence). The V and J ends lost 2 bases and 6 bases respectively, with 21 bases between them. CDR3 in amino acids: CSARPMDTLATDTQYF. The CDR3 coding sequence is TGCAGTGCTAGACCCATGGACACACTGGCGACGGATACGCAGTATTTT.

This clonotype was counted ten times or more. This chain joins TRBV7-2 and TRBJ2-2; no reliable D call. The CDR3 extends over 11 amino acids. Between the trimmed V and J ends, which lost 4 bases and 7 bases, there was a span of 4 bases. From germline, CDR1 is SGHTA and CDR2 FQGNSA. For the CDR3, the DNA is TGTGCCAGCAGCTCGATCGGGGAGCTGTTTTTT. Its translation is CASSSIGELFF.

This clonotype came up many times. The chain is built from TRBV6-2 or TRBV6-3 and TRBJ2-3; D call uncertain. Trimming pared 4 bases from V and 5 bases from J, leaving 10 bases between. The CDR3 contains 13 residues. From germline, CDR1 is MNHEY and CDR2 SVGEGT. CDR3 region: CASSSEQLDTQYF. CDR3 DNA: TGTGCCAGCAGTTCAGAACAACTAGATACGCAGTATTTT.

A note on this clonotype: A read error may account for a junction end that differs from germline. The chain employs TRBV27 and TRBJ2-7; a possible D gene is TRBD2 (7 bases). This CDR3 comprises 13 residues. The germline gives CDR1 MNHEY, CDR2 SMNVEV (reference sequence). The DNA for the CDR3 is TGTGCCAGCCGTTTAACGGGGGGCTTCGAGCAGTACTTC. The encoded protein is CASRLTGGFEQYF.

The sample holds many counts of this clonotype. The J gene is TRBJ2-1, the V gene TRBV2; 8 bases match TRBD2. The CDR3 is made up of 16 amino acids. The ends lost 5 bases at V and 3 bases at J; junction bases unmatched: 9. Looked up from germline, CDR1 is SNHLY and CDR2 is FYNNEI. CDR3 amino acids: CASSRAGVSGYNEQFF. In DNA form, the CDR3 reads TGTGCCAGCAGTCGAGCGGGGGTCAGCGGCTACAATGAGCAGTTCTTC.

This clonotype was counted between two and nine times. The J gene is TRBJ2-3, the V gene TRBV12-3 or TRBV12-4; tentative D call: TRBD2 (6 bases). Trimming cost V 5 bases and J 2 bases, with 17 bases left between them. The CDR3 is 16 amino acids. DNA for the CDR3: TGTGCCAGCAGTCTTAGACTAGGTCCCTCCACAGATACGCAGTATTTT. It specifies CASSLRLGPSTDTQYF.

With respect to this clonotype: It may be a read error: a sequence one base away is much more abundant. In this CDR3 the conserved last residue, phenylalanine or tryptophan, is missing, so a read error is likely. The chain is built from TRBV15 and TRBJ2-3; D not resolved. The CDR3 runs to 15 residues. The germline V gene has CDR1 LNHNV and CDR2 YYDKDF (reference sequence). The germline V and J ends were trimmed by 3 bases and 1 base, with 11 bases remaining between them. The CDR3 is CATSSATSRTDTQYL. DNA for the CDR3: TGTGCCACCAGCAGCGCAACGTCCCGCACAGATACGCAGTATCTT.

There are many counts of this clonotype. V and J are TRBV7-2 and TRBJ2-3, with a weak D call TRBD2 (6 bases). This CDR3 contains 15 residues. In germline, CDR1 is SGHTA, CDR2 FQGNSA. Between the trimmed V and J ends, which lost 1 base and 2 bases, there was a span of 10 bases. The CDR3 nucleotides are TGTGCCAGCAGCTTAGTGGGGGGTCCCACAGATACGCAGTATTTT. It is translated as CASSLVGGPTDTQYF. The full variable domain, in which reference TRBV7-2 and TRBJ2-3 provide the parts outside the CDR3, is GAGVSQSPSNKVTEKGKDVELRCDPISGHTALYWYRQSLGQGLEFLIYFQGNSAPDKSGLPSDRFSAERTGGSVSTLTIQRTQQEDSAVYLCASSLVGGPTDTQYFGPGTRLTVL.

The chain is built from TRBV4-3 and TRBJ2-3, with 7 bases matching TRBD2. J was trimmed by 1 base and V by 0 bases; bases with no gene match: 7. CDR1 is LGHNA, CDR2 YSLEER, per germline. The CDR3 loop spans 17 amino acids. The CDR3 nucleotides are TGCGCCAGCAGCCAAGATGCCCCTACTAGCGGCACAGATACGCAGTATTTT. Its protein is CASSQDAPTSGTDTQYF.

A note on this clonotype: This sequence may be a read error, since a much larger clone differs from it by one base. The CDR3 spells CASSYPGQLPDTQNF. For the CDR3, the DNA is TGTGCCAGCAGTTACCCGGGACAGCTCCCAGATACGCAGAATTTT. The V call is TRBV12-3 or TRBV12-4, the J call TRBJ2-3; 7 positions match TRBD1. The CDR3 contains 15 residues.

This clonotype was counted many times. The rearrangement uses TRBV5-8 and TRBJ1-5; D gene uncertain. Trimming took 4 bases from V and 2 from J, leaving 16 bases between them. Per germline, CDR1 SGHTS and CDR2 YDEGEE. This CDR3 contains 16 residues. The DNA of the CDR3 is TGTGCCAGCAGCCCCCCGGCGGGGTCTGGCAATCAGCCCCAGCATTTT. Amino acid sequence: CASSPPAGSGNQPQHF.

This clonotype has a count of ten or more. The chain couples TRBV4-3 to TRBJ2-3; D gene unclear. The CDR3 is made up of 14 amino acids. V was cut by 1 base and J by 1 base, with 6 bases left in between. CDR1 and CDR2 from the germline V gene are LGHNA and YSLEER. The CDR3 DNA sequence: TGCGCCAGCAGCCAAGGAGGCGGCACAGATACGCAGTATTTT. Protein: CASSQGGGTDTQYF.

This clonotype was recorded many times. V usage is TRBV4-2 and J usage is TRBJ1-1, with 7 bases matching TRBD1. J was trimmed by 5 bases and V by 4 bases; bases with no gene match: 4. Germline CDR1 and CDR2: LGHNA and YNFKEQ. The CDR3 has 13 residues. The CDR3 loop is CASSPQGVTEAFF. The CDR3 nucleotides are TGTGCCAGCAGCCCTCAGGGGGTGACTGAAGCTTTCTTT.

There are a few counts of this clonotype. The rearrangement links TRBV29-1 to TRBJ2-7, with unresolved D. The CDR3 is 13 amino acids. Germline V lookup: CDR1 SQVTM, CDR2 ANQGSEA. With 2 bases removed from V and 0 bases from J, the gap between germline ends came to 8 bases. This CDR3 is CSVEHPFSYEQYF. The CDR3 region has the DNA TGCAGCGTTGAACACCCCTTCTCCTACGAGCAGTACTTC.

The genes are TRBV27 and TRBJ2-2, with 9 bases identical to TRBD1. The junction had 9 bases not matched to a gene; V was cut back by 6 bases and J by 7 bases. Germline assignment: CDR1 MNHEY and CDR2 SMNVEV (reference sequence). The CDR3 extends over 15 amino acids. The chain's CDR3 is CASRFGQGLGGELFF. CDR3 DNA sequence: TGTGCCAGCAGATTCGGACAGGGGTTGGGCGGGGAGCTGTTTTTT.

This clonotype came up a few times. The rearrangement joins TRBV18 to TRBJ2-7; 8 bases match TRBD2. Per the germline V gene, CDR1 is KGHSH and CDR2 is LQKENI. The CDR3 has 13 residues. With V trimmed by 6 bases and J by 9 bases, 10 bases remained unmatched. The CDR3 region is CASSLDGGDGQYF. DNA for the CDR3: TGTGCCAGCTCCCTGGACGGGGGGGATGGGCAGTACTTC. The variable domain in full, with the rest retrieved from reference TRBV18 and TRBJ2-7, is NAGVMQNPRHLVRRRGQEARLRCSPMKGHSHVYWYRQLPEEGLKFMVYLQKENIIDESGMPKERFSAEFPKEGPSILRIQQVVRGDSAAYFCASSLDGGDGQYFGPGTRLTVT.

Of note for this clonotype: A read error is possible here, since a much larger clone lies one base away. The V call is TRBV20-1, the J call TRBJ1-6; possibly TRBD1 for D (6 bases). This CDR3 has 14 amino acids. With 6 bases removed from V and 0 bases from J, the gap between germline ends came to 9 bases. CDR1 DFQATT and CDR2 SNEGSKA come from the germline V gene (reference sequence). CDR3 nucleotides: TGCAGTGCAGGGGGGAGCTCCTATAATTCACCCCTCCACTTT. It is translated as CSAGGSSYNSPLHF.